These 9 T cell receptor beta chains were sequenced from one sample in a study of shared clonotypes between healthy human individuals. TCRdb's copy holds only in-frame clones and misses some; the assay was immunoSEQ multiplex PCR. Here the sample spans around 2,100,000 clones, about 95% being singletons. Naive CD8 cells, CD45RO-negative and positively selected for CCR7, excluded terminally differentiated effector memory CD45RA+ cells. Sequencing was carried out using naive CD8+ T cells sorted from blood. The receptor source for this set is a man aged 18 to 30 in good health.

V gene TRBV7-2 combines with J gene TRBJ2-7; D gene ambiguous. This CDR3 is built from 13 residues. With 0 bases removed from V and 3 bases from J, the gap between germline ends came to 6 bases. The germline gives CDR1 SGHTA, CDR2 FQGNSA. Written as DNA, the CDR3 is TGTGCCAGCAGCTTAGCGCTCGACTACGAGCAGTACTTC. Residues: CASSLALDYEQYF.

In DNA, the CDR3 is TGTGCCAGCAGCAAAGCTGGCCGGATGCCCGGAAACACCATATATTTT. It translates to CASSKAGRMPGNTIYF. The rearrangement joins TRBV21-1 to TRBJ1-3. TRBV21-1 has pseudogene status. CDR3 size: 16 residues.

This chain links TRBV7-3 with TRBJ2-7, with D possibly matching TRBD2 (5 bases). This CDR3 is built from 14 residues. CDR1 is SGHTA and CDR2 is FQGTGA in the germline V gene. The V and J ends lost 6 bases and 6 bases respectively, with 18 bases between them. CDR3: CASSFLGGVSEQYF. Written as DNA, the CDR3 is TGTGCCAGCAGTTTTCTAGGAGGCGTTTCCGAGCAGTACTTC.

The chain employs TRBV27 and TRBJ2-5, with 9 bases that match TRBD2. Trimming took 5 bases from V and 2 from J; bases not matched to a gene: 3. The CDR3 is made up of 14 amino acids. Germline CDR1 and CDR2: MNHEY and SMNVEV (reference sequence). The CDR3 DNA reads TGTGCCAGCAGTGGGCGGGAGGGACAAGAGACCCAGTACTTC. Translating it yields CASSGREGQETQYF.

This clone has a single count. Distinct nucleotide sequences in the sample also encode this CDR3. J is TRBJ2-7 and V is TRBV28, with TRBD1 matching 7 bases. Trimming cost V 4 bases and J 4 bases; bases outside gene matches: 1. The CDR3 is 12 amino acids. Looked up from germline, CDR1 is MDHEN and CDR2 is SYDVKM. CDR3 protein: CASSWDSYEQYF. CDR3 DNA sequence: TGTGCCAGCAGTTGGGACAGTTACGAGCAGTACTTC.

The chain's CDR3 is CASSLGDLRSYEQYF. CDR3 coding DNA: TGTGCCAGCAGTTTAGGGGACCTACGGTCCTACGAGCAGTACTTC. V usage is TRBV6-5 and J usage is TRBJ2-5; D could derive from TRBD1 or TRBD2 (5 bases each). The J call is in doubt because the DNA end fits TRBJ2-7 better. The CDR3 is 15 amino acids. Looked up from germline, CDR1 is MNHEY and CDR2 is SVGAGI.

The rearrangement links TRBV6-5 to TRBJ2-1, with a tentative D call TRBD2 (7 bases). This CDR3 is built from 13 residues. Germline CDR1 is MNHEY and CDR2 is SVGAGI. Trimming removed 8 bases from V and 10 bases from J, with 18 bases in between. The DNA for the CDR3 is TGTGCCAGCTCGGAGGGGGGGAGTCGGGAGCAGTTCTTC. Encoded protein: CASSEGGSREQFF.

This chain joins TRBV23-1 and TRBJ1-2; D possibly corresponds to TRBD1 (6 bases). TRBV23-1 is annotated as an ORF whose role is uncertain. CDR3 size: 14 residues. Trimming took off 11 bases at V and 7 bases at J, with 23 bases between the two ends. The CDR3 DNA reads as TGCGCCGGTACGGCCCGAACAGGGTGCGGTGGCTACACCTTC. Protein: CAGTARTGCGGYTF.

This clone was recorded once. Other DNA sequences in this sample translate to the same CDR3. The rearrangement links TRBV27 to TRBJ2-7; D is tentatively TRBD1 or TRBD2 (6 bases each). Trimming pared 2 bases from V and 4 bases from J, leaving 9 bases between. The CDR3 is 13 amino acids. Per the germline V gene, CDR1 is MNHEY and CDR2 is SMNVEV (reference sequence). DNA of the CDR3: TGTGCCAGCAGTTTAGAGGGGGGATACGAGCAGTACTTC. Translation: CASSLEGGYEQYF.